This T cell receptor beta chain was captured in a study of blood T cells in healthy people across ages. A sample-barcoded 5' primer and a J-beta primer mix were used in a second PCR of about 6 to 11 cycles. TCRdb redid the calling of the 5' RACE reads with MiXCR, one entry per CDR3 protein. The sample contains about 1.5 million distinct CDR3 sequences, approximately 42% of which appear only once. Germline V gives CDR1 SGHKS, CDR2 YYEKEE (reference sequence). This CDR3 has 13 amino acids. V lost 4 bases to trimming and J lost 10 bases, with 15 bases between them. This TCR came from a woman between 18 and 29 years old in good health. Input material: blood. This chain joins TRBV5-5 and TRBJ1-5; D is possibly TRBD1 (5 bases). The DNA of the CDR3 is TGTGCCAGCAGCGTGGGGGGGGATCGTCCCCAGCATTTT. Its protein is CASSVGGDRPQHF.